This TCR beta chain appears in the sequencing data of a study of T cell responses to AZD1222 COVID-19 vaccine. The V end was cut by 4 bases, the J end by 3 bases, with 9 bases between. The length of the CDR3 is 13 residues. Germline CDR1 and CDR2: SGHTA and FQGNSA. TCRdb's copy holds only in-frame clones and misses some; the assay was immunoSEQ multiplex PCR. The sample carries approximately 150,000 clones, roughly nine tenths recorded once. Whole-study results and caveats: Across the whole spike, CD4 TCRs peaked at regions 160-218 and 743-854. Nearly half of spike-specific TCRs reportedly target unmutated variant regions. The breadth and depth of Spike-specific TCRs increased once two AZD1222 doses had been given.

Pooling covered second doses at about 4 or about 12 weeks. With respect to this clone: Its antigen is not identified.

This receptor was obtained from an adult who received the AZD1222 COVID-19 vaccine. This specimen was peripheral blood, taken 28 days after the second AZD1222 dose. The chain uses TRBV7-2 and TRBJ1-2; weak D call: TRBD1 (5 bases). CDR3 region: CASSSDSYYGYTF. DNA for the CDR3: TGTGCCAGCAGCTCAGACAGCTACTATGGCTACACCTTC.